This T cell receptor beta chain was retrieved from a study of T cell changes during pregnancy in multiple sclerosis. This clone was seen a single time. Method: immunoSEQ multiplex PCR; TCRdb's copy keeps in-frame clones and lacks some. This table has some 87,000 clones, about 92% appearing once. Sequenced material: peripheral blood, taken in the first trimester of pregnancy. The receptor comes from a female donor with multiple sclerosis, enrolled in a pregnancy study.

The CDR3 DNA sequence: TGTGCCAGCAGCTCCCCCTACGGGACAGGGGCCGTGAGCGATGAGCAGTTCTTC. The encoded protein is CASSSPYGTGAVSDEQFF. The chain links TRBV5-4 to TRBJ2-1, with 10 nucleotides matching TRBD1. The CDR3 totals 18 residues. Unmatched junction bases numbered 17, after V lost 3 bases and J lost 8 bases. Per germline, CDR1 SGHNT and CDR2 YYREEE (reference sequence).